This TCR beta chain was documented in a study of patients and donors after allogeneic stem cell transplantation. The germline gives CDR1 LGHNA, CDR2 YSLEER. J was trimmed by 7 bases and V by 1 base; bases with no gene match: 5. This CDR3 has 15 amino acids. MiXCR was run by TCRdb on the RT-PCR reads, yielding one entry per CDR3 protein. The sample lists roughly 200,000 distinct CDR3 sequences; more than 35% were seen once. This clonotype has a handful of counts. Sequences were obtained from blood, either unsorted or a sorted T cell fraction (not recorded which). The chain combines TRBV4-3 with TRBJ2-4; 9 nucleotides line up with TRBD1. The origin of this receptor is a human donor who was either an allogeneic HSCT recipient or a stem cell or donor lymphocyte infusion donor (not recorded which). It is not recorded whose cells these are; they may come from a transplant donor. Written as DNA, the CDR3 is TGCGCCAGCAGCCAAGGGACAGGGGTGGATAACATTCAGTACTTC. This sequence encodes CASSQGTGVDNIQYF.